This entry lists 2 T cell receptor beta chains sequenced from one sample in a study of CD8+ T cells in alopecia areata. The treatment is: oral pan-JAK inhibitor, 5-10 mg twice daily. As the sequencing template, cDNA was produced by extracting RNA and reverse transcribing it. Measured with immunoSEQ multiplex PCR; TCRdb has only the in-frame clones, and not every one. The sample contains 95,000 to 110,000 clones, under 90% of which appear only once. The sequences come from CD8+ T cells sorted from blood, collected between weeks 30 and 35, from a patient treated with tofacitinib. The receptors come from a human donor with alopecia areata.

The chain uses TRBV20-1 and TRBJ2-3; D gene ambiguous. The germline V gene has CDR1 DFQATT and CDR2 SNEGSKA (reference sequence). CDR3 length: 11 amino acids. V shed 2 bases and J shed 6 bases, with 6 bases lying between them. The CDR3 loop reads CSARRRDTQYF. In nucleotides, the CDR3 is TGCAGTGCTAGACGAAGGGATACGCAGTATTTT.

This sequence joins TRBV6-6 and TRBJ2-2; no clear D. Germline V CDR1 and CDR2: MNHNY, SVGAGI (reference sequence). The CDR3 is 16 residues long. Between the trimmed V and J ends, which lost 5 bases and 3 bases, there was a span of 16 bases. CDR3 region: CASSPPVGIHTGELFF. For the CDR3, the DNA is TGTGCCAGCAGTCCGCCGGTGGGGATTCACACCGGGGAGCTGTTTTTT.